The rows below give T cell receptor beta chains drawn from one sample of a study of T cell changes during pregnancy in multiple sclerosis. Method: immunoSEQ multiplex PCR; TCRdb's copy keeps in-frame clones and lacks some. The sample includes about 73,000 clones, 85% to 95% of them seen just once. The specimen comprised peripheral blood, sampled in the third trimester of pregnancy. The receptors were gathered from a female donor in good health, enrolled as a control in a pregnancy study. The CDR3 runs from the conserved cysteine through the conserved F or W. The D gene is left open where the match is weak. Clone size is given for some rows only: seen once, a few or many times, or a class if the clone is expanded.

cdr3_nt,cdr3_aa,j_call,clone_size,v_call,d_call
TGTGCCATCAGTGGGCCGGGACAGGGGGATGAGCAGTTCTTC,CAISGPGQGDEQFF,TRBJ2-1,-,TRBV10-3,TRBD1
TGCGCCAGCAGCCAACTAGCGGGAGATCCAGATACGCAGTATTTT,CASSQLAGDPDTQYF,TRBJ2-3,-,TRBV4-3,TRBD2
TGCAGCGTTGTAGGAGGTGTGACGGAGACCCAGTACTTC,CSVVGGVTETQYF,TRBJ2-5,once,TRBV29-1,-
TGTGCCTGCTTAGCGGGAGTGTACGAGCAGTACTTC,CACLAGVYEQYF,TRBJ2-7,-,TRBV30,TRBD2
TGTGCCAGCAGTTTGATTGGAGTCTACGAGCAGTACTTC,CASSLIGVYEQYF,TRBJ2-7,-,TRBV28,-
TGTGCCAGCAGCTTATCGAGTCCCGGGACTAGCTCAGATACGCAGTATTTT,CASSLSSPGTSSDTQYF,TRBJ2-3,-,TRBV7-3,TRBD2
TGTGCCAGCAGCACCGGGACACCCAACACCGGGGAGCTGTTTTTT,CASSTGTPNTGELFF,TRBJ2-2,-,TRBV7-2,-
TGTGCCAGCAGTTCACTCCAGGGTACCGGGGAGCTGTTTTTT,CASSSLQGTGELFF,TRBJ2-2,-,TRBV11-2,-
TGTGCCAGCAGCTCAGAACCGCGGAGGGCCAACGTCCTGACTTTC,CASSSEPRRANVLTF,TRBJ2-6,-,TRBV7-3,-
TGTGCCAGCAGCGTCGGGACAGGGGAACTAGGCTACACCTTC,CASSVGTGELGYTF,TRBJ1-2,-,TRBV9,TRBD1
TGTGCCAGCAGCCAGCAGCGTGGAGTTACCGGGGAGCTGTTTTTT,CASSQQRGVTGELFF,TRBJ2-2,-,TRBV7-3,-
TGTGCCAGCAGCTTGGGTCAGGGCCCCTACGAGCAGTACTTC,CASSLGQGPYEQYF,TRBJ2-7,-,TRBV5-8,-
TGTGCCAGCAGCTATAGCAATCAGCCCCAGCATTTT,CASSYSNQPQHF,TRBJ1-5,-,TRBV28,-
TGTGCCAGCAGCGTAGAGCCCCACACTAGCGCCGGGGAGCTGTTTTTT,CASSVEPHTSAGELFF,TRBJ2-2,-,TRBV9,TRBD2
TGCGCCAGCAGCTCCCAAACAGGGAACACCGGGGAGCTGTTTTTT,CASSSQTGNTGELFF,TRBJ2-2,few,TRBV5-1,-
TGTGCCAGCAGTTTATCGTACAATGAGCAGTTCTTC,CASSLSYNEQFF,TRBJ2-1,-,TRBV28,-
TGTGCCAGTGACAGGGGGCGCGGCGTCCAACCCATATATTTT,CASDRGRGVQPIYF,TRBJ1-3,-,TRBV7-8,TRBD1
TGTGCCAGCAGCCAAGATGCAGGGATCTATAATTCACCCCTCCACTTT,CASSQDAGIYNSPLHF,TRBJ1-6,once,TRBV4-2,-
TGTGCCAGCAGCTTAAAGGGACAGACCTACGAGCAGTACTTC,CASSLKGQTYEQYF,TRBJ2-7,-,TRBV7-2,TRBD1
TGTGCCTGGATGCGGCGCCCTTATATCTCTGGGGCCAACGTCCTGACTTTC,CAWMRRPYISGANVLTF,TRBJ2-6,-,TRBV30,-
TGTGCCAGCAGTTTAGCGGGGGGAGGTAATGAAAAACTGTTTTTT,CASSLAGGGNEKLFF,TRBJ1-4,-,TRBV28,-
TGTGCCAGCAGCACCTCCTACTTCAGGGGAGCTTTCTTT,CASSTSYFRGAFF,TRBJ1-1,-,TRBV7-9,-
TGTGCCAGCAGCGTAGAGCTCTCTGGAAACACCATATATTTT,CASSVELSGNTIYF,TRBJ1-3,-,TRBV9,-
TGTGCCAGCAGCCCGGAGGTTATAGGGAGGGACACTGAAGCTTTCTTT,CASSPEVIGRDTEAFF,TRBJ1-1,-,TRBV5-4,-
TGTGCCAGCAGTTCAGACGGGGTCGGCTATGGCTACACCTTC,CASSSDGVGYGYTF,TRBJ1-2,-,TRBV28,-
TGTGCCAGCAGCCACCCCCCGGGCGGGGGGGTTAATGAAAAACTGTTTTTT,CASSHPPGGGVNEKLFF,TRBJ1-4,once,TRBV7-8,-
TGTGCCAGCAGTTTACGGGACAGCGAGTACTTC,CASSLRDSEYF,TRBJ2-4,-,TRBV27,TRBD1
TGCAGCGTTGAGTACAGGGGTTACTCTGGGGCCAACGTCCTGACTTTC,CSVEYRGYSGANVLTF,TRBJ2-6,-,TRBV29-1,TRBD1
TGTGCCAGCTCAGGGCAGCAAAATAACAATGAGCAGTTCTTC,CASSGQQNNNEQFF,TRBJ2-1,-,TRBV18,-
TGTGCCAGCAGTTTAGAACCGGGACTAGCGTCCTACGAGCAGTACTTC,CASSLEPGLASYEQYF,TRBJ2-7,-,TRBV27,TRBD2
TGTGCCAGCAGTGAAACGGCGGGAGGGCCAGATACGCAGTATTTT,CASSETAGGPDTQYF,TRBJ2-3,-,TRBV6-1,TRBD2
TGTGCCAGCCAGACAGAATATCGGGATGAGCAGTTCTTC,CASQTEYRDEQFF,TRBJ2-1,-,TRBV2,-
TGCGCCAGCAGCCAGAGGCAGCTTAATGAAAAACTGTTTTTT,CASSQRQLNEKLFF,TRBJ1-4,-,TRBV4-1,-
TGTGCCAGTAGGGACAGGGGCCTAGGGGCCAACGTCCTGACTTTC,CASRDRGLGANVLTF,TRBJ2-6,-,TRBV19,TRBD1
TGTGCCAGCAGCTTCTCGACAGGGGAAACTAACTATGGCTACACCTTC,CASSFSTGETNYGYTF,TRBJ1-2,once,TRBV7-9,TRBD1
TGTGCCAGCAGCTTAATAGGGTCGGGGGGGAACACTGAAGCTTTCTTT,CASSLIGSGGNTEAFF,TRBJ1-1,-,TRBV7-2,-
TGTGCCAGCAGTGTACGGGAGAACACTGAAGCTTTCTTT,CASSVRENTEAFF,TRBJ1-1,-,TRBV6-1,-
TGTGCCAGCAGTCTTCCTCCAGGGTATCCGCGTGAGCAGTACTTC,CASSLPPGYPREQYF,TRBJ2-7,-,TRBV28,-
TGTGCCAGCAGCTTCGGCCGCGGACAGGGGTATTCACCCCTCCACTTT,CASSFGRGQGYSPLHF,TRBJ1-6,once,TRBV11-2,TRBD1
TGCGCCAGCAGCCAACTAAAGTCCAAAAACATTCAGTACTTC,CASSQLKSKNIQYF,TRBJ2-4,once,TRBV4-1,-
TGTGCCAGTAATCTGCAAGCCGGGTACACTGAAGCTTTCTTT,CASNLQAGYTEAFF,TRBJ1-1,-,TRBV19,-
TGTGCCAGCAGAGATAGGACTAGCGGGAGCTCTGGGGCCAACGTCCTGACTTTC,CASRDRTSGSSGANVLTF,TRBJ2-6,-,TRBV7-2,TRBD2
TGTGCCAGCAGTTACCTGAGGGCTCCCGATACGCAGTATTTT,CASSYLRAPDTQYF,TRBJ2-3,-,TRBV6-5,-
TGTGCCAGCAGCTTACTGGAGAGCGGGGGGCAGTACTTC,CASSLLESGGQYF,TRBJ2-7,-,TRBV7-8,TRBD2
TGTGCCAGCCGGTCACGGGAGAGAGGAAAACTGTTTTTT,CASRSRERGKLFF,TRBJ1-4,-,TRBV28,-
TGTGCCAGCAGCTTGGAGCCGGGACAGGGCCACTACGAGCAGTACTTC,CASSLEPGQGHYEQYF,TRBJ2-7,-,TRBV5-6,TRBD1
TGTGCCAGCAGCACCCCTAGCGGGGGGGCAAAAGAGACCCAGTACTTC,CASSTPSGGAKETQYF,TRBJ2-5,-,TRBV7-8,TRBD2
TGTGCCAGCAGCTGGGGACAAAACTATGGCTACACCTTC,CASSWGQNYGYTF,TRBJ1-2,-,TRBV7-8,-
TGCAGCGTTGCGACTAGCGGGGGGAGCACAGATACGCAGTATTTT,CSVATSGGSTDTQYF,TRBJ2-3,-,TRBV29-1,TRBD2
TGTGCCAGCAGTTTAGTCGGCGGGACTAGCGCACCACTCTCCTACGAGCAGTACTTC,CASSLVGGTSAPLSYEQYF,TRBJ2-7,-,TRBV28,TRBD2
TGTGCCAGCACCCCCCGGGAGGGGAACACTGAAGCTTTCTTT,CASTPREGNTEAFF,TRBJ1-1,few,TRBV7-9,-
TGTGCCAGTACCACGGGGGGGCCCAGCTCTGGAAACACCATATATTTT,CASTTGGPSSGNTIYF,TRBJ1-3,-,TRBV19,-
TGTGCCAGTAGTCTAGACACAGCGGATGGCTACACCTTC,CASSLDTADGYTF,TRBJ1-2,-,TRBV19,-
TGTGCCAGCAGCGTGGGGACACTTACATACTATGAGCAGTTCTTC,CASSVGTLTYYEQFF,TRBJ2-1,-,TRBV5-6,-